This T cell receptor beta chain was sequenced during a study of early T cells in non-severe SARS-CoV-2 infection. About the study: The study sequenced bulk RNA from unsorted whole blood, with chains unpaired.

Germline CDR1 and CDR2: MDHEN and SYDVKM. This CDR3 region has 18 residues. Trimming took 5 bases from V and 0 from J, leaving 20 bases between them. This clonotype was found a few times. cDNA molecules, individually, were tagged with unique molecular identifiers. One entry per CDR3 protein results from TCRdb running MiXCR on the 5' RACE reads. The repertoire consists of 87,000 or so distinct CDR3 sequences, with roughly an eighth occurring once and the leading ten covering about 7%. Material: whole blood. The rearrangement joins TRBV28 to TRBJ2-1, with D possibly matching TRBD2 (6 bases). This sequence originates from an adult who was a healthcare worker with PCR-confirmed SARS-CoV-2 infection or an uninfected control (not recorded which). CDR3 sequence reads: CASSPLTLRDFSYNEQFF. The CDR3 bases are TGTGCCAGCAGTCCCTTGACACTCCGGGACTTCTCCTACAATGAGCAGTTCTTC.